Detailed here is one T cell receptor beta chain. This specimen belongs to a study of sequential checkpoint blockade in melanoma. Described treatment: randomized to nivolumab then ipilimumab (arm A) or the reverse (arm B). Only in-frame clones appear in the TCRdb table, and some are missing; sequencing was by immunoSEQ multiplex PCR. In the table there are about 17,000 clones, about 80% of which are singletons. Germline CDR1 and CDR2: MNHEY and SMNVEV (reference sequence). V shed 4 bases and J shed 7 bases, with 20 bases lying between them. This CDR3 region has 15 residues. The source is a human donor with melanoma. The rearrangement links TRBV27 to TRBJ2-7; tentative D call: TRBD1 (5 bases). This specimen consisted of CD8+ T cells sorted from blood (inferred from file names), obtained from a patient given nivolumab and ipilimumab in sequence. The DNA for the CDR3 is TGTGCCAGCAGTTCTGGGTTCAGGGCCCGACAGGAGCAGTACTTC. Translation: CASSSGFRARQEQYF.